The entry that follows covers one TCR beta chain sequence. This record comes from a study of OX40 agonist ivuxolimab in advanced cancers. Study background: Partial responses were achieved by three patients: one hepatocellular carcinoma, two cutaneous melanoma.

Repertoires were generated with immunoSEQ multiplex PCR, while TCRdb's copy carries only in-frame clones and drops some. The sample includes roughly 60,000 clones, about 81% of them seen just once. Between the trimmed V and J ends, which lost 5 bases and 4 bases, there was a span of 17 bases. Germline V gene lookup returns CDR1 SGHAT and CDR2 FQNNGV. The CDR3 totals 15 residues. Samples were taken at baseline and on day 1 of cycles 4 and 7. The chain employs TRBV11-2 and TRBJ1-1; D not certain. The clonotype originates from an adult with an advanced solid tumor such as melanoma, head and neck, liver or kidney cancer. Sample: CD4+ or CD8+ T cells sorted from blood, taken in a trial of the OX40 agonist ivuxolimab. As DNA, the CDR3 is TGTGCCAGCAGCCCTAGGGTGAGGTTTAGCACTGAAGCTTTCTTT. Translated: CASSPRVRFSTEAFF.